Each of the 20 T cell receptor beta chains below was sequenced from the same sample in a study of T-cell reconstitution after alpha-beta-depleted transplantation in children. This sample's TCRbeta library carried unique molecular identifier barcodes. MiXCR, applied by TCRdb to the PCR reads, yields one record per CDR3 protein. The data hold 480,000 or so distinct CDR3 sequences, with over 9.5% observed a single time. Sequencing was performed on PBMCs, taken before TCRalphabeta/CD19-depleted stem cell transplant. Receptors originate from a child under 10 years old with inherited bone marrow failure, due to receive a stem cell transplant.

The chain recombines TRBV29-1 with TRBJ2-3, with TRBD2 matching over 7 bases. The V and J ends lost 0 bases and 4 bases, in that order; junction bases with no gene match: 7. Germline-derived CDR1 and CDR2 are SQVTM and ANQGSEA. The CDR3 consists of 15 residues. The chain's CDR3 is CSVEDSGTMADTQYF. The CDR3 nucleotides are TGCAGCGTTGAAGACTCCGGGACTATGGCAGATACGCAGTATTTT.

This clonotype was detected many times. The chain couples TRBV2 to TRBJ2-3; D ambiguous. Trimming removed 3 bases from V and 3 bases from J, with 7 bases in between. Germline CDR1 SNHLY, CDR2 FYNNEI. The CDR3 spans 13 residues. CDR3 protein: CASSDEGTDTQYF. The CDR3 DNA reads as TGTGCCAGCAGTGATGAAGGAACAGATACGCAGTATTTT.

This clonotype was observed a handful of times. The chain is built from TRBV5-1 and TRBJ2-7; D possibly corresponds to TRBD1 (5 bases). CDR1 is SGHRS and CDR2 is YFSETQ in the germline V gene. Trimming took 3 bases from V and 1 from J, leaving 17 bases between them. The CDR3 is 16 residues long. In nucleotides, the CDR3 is TGCGCCAGCAGCTCCCGGACAAGGCAGGAGTCCTACGAGCAGTACTTC. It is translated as CASSSRTRQESYEQYF. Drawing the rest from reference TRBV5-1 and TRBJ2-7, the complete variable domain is KAGVTQTPRYLIKTRGQQVTLSCSPISGHRSVSWYQQTPGQGLQFLFEYFSETQRNKGNFPGRFSGRQFSNSRSEMNVSTLELGDSALYLCASSSRTRQESYEQYFGPGTRLTVT.

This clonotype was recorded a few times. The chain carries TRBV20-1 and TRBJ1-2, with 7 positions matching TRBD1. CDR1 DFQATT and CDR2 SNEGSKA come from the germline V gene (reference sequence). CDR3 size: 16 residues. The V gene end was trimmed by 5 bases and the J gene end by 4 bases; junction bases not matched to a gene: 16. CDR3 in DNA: TGCAGTGCTCCCCGGGACAGCCACCTTTATTTCTATGGCTACACCTTC. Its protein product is CSAPRDSHLYFYGYTF.

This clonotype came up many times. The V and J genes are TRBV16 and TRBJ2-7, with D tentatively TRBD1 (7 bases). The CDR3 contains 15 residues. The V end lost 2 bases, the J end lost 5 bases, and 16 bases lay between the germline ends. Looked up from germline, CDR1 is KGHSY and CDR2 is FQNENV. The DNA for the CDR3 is TGTGCCAGCAGCCAAGATAGACAGGGACTCCACGAGCAGTACTTC. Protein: CASSQDRQGLHEQYF.

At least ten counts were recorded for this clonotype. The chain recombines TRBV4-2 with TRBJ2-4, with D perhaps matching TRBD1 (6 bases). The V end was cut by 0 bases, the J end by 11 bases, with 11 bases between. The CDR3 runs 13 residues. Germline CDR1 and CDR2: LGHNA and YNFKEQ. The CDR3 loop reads CASSQDTGFLQYF. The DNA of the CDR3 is TGTGCCAGCAGCCAAGACACAGGGTTCCTTCAGTACTTC.

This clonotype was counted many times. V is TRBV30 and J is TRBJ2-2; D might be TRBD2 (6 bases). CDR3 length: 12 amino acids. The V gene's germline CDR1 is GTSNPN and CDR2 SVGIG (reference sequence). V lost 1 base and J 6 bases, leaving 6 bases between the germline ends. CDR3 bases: TGTGCCTGGAGTGGACTAGCCGGGGAGCTGTTTTTT. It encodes CAWSGLAGELFF.

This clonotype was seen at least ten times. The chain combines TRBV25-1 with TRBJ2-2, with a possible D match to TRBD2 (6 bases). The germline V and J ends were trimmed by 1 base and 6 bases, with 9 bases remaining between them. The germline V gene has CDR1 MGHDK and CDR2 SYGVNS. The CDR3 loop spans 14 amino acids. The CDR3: CASSESGDAGELFF. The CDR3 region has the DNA TGTGCCAGCAGTGAATCGGGGGACGCCGGGGAGCTGTTTTTT.

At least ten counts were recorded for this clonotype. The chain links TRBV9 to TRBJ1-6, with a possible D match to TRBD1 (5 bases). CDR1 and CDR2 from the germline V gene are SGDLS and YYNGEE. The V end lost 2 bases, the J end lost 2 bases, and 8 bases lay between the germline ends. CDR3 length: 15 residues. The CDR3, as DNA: TGTGCCAGCAGCGTCCGGGACGCCTATAATTCACCCCTCCACTTT. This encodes CASSVRDAYNSPLHF.

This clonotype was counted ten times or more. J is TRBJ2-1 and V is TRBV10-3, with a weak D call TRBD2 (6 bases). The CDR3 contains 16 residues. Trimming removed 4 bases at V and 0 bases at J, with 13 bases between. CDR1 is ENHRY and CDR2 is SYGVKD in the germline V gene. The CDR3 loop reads CAISVAGTSSYNEQFF. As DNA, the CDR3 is TGTGCCATCAGTGTCGCGGGAACAAGCTCCTACAATGAGCAGTTCTTC.

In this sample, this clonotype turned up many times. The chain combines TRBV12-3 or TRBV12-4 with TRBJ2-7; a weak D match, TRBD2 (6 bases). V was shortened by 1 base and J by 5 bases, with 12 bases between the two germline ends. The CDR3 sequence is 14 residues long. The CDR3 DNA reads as TGTGCCAGCAGTTTAGTCGGGAGTCTCGACGAGCAGTACTTC. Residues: CASSLVGSLDEQYF.

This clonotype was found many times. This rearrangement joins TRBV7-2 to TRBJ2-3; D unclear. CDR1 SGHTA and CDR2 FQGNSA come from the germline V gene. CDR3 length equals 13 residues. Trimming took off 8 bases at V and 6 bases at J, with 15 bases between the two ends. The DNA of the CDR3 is TGTGCCAGCGGAACCGTACCGGCGGATACGCAGTATTTT. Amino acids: CASGTVPADTQYF.

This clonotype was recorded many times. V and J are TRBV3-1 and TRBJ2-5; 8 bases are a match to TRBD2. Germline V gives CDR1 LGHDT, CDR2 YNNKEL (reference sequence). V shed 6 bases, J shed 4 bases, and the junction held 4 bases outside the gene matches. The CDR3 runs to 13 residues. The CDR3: CASREAGAETQYF. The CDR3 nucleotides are TGTGCCAGCAGGGAAGCGGGAGCAGAGACCCAGTACTTC.

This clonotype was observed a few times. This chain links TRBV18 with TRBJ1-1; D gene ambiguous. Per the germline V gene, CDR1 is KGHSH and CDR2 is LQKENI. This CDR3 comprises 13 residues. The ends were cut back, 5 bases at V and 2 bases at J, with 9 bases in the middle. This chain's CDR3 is CASSTAINTEAFF. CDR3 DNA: TGTGCCAGCTCAACGGCGATCAACACTGAAGCTTTCTTT.

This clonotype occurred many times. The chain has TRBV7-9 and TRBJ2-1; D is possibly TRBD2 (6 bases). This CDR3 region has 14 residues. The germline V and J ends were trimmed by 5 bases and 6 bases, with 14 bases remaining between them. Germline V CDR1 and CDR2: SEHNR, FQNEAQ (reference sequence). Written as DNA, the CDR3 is TGTGCCAGCAGCCGCAGCGAGGGAGGCAATGAGCAGTTCTTC. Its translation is CASSRSEGGNEQFF.

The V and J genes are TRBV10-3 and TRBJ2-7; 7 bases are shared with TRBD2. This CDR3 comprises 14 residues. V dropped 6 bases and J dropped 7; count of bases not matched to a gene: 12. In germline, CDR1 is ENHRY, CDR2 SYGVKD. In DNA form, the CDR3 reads TGTGCCATCAGCGGGACTACGGGAGATTGGGAGCAGTACTTC. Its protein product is CAISGTTGDWEQYF.

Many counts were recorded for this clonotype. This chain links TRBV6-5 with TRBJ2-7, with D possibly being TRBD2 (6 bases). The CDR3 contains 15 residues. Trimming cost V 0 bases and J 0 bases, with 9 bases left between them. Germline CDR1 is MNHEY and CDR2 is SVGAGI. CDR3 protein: CASSYSRERSYEQYF. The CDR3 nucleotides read TGTGCCAGCAGTTACTCCCGGGAGCGCTCCTACGAGCAGTACTTC.

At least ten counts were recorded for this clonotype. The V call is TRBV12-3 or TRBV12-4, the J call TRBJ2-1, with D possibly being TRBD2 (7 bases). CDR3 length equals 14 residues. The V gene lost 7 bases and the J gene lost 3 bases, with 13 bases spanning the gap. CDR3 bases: TGTGCCAGCACCTGGGGAGGGGGCTACAATGAGCAGTTCTTC. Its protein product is CASTWGGGYNEQFF.

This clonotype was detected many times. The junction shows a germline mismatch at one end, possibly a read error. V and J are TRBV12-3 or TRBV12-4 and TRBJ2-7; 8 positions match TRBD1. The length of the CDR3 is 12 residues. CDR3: CASSLGGDRTVF. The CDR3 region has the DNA TGTGCCAGCAGTTTAGGGGGGGACAGGACGGTGTTC.

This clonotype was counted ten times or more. CDR3 DNA: TGTGCCAGCAGGCCCTGGCGGGGCGAGTACAATGAGCAGTTCTTC. Amino acids: CASRPWRGEYNEQFF. This rearrangement joins TRBV28 to TRBJ2-1; a possible D gene is TRBD2 (6 bases). CDR3 length: 15 amino acids. Germline lookup yields CDR1 MDHEN and CDR2 SYDVKM. Trimming pared 6 bases from V and 4 bases from J, leaving 16 bases between.